Below are 25 T cell receptor beta chains sequenced from a single sample in a study of PD-L1 blockade in urothelial cancer. Sequenced by immunoSEQ multiplex PCR; TCRdb stores in-frame clones only, minus some. This table holds tens of thousands of clones, 81% found once. Sequenced here: PBMCs, sampled around atezolizumab (anti-PD-L1) treatment. These receptors were collected from a man aged 70 or older with urothelial cancer.

This clone was found a few times. The chain employs TRBV19 and TRBJ1-1, with D possibly TRBD1 on 5 matching bases. Deletions cut 0 bases from V and 3 bases from J, with 23 bases between. The germline gives CDR1 LNHDA, CDR2 SQIVND (reference sequence). This CDR3 contains 19 residues. CDR3 nucleotides: TGTGCCAGTAGTATAGATCGGGCTTTGTGGGGGGTTTTTCACACTGAAGCTTTCTTT. Protein product: CASSIDRALWGVFHTEAFF.

The DNA of the CDR3 is TGCGCCAGCAGCCAATCAGGCCCGGGCGGGATTCAATACGAGCAGTACTTC. Translated, it gives CASSQSGPGGIQYEQYF. The gene calls are TRBV4-3 and TRBJ2-7, with D possibly being TRBD2 (6 bases). The CDR3 is 17 amino acids. Germline V gives CDR1 LGHNA, CDR2 YSLEER. V lost 2 bases and J lost 4, with 21 bases in between.

This chain joins TRBV5-1 and TRBJ1-2, with TRBD1 identical over 8 bases. With 0 bases clipped from V and 8 bases from J, the junction kept 12 bases outside the gene matches. The CDR3 totals 16 residues. CDR1 is SGHRS, CDR2 YFSETQ, per germline. The CDR3 is CASSLVGSGQGYGYTF. The DNA for the CDR3 is TGCGCCAGCAGCTTGGTTGGGAGTGGACAGGGATACGGCTACACCTTC.

V gene TRBV7-8 combines with J gene TRBJ2-5; TRBD2 aligns across 7 bases. Germline V gene lookup returns CDR1 SGHVS and CDR2 FQNEAQ. This CDR3 is 18 amino acids long. Unmatched junction bases numbered 15, after V lost 0 bases and J lost 5 bases. CDR3 amino acids: CASSLALIGAGISETQYF. The CDR3 bases are TGTGCCAGCAGCTTAGCGTTAATAGGAGCGGGAATTAGTGAGACCCAGTACTTC.

This clone was observed once. This chain joins TRBV28 and TRBJ1-1; D unresolved. The germline V gene encodes CDR1 MDHEN and CDR2 SYDVKM. CDR3 length: 15 amino acids. V was pared by 4 bases and J by 2 bases, with 14 bases between. As DNA, the CDR3 is TGTGCCAGCAGTTCCTACTGGACGGGAAACACTGAAGCTTTCTTT. Translation: CASSSYWTGNTEAFF.

V usage is TRBV11-2 and J usage is TRBJ2-3; 9 bases are shared with TRBD2. Germline lookup yields CDR1 SGHAT and CDR2 FQNNGV. This CDR3 spans 17 amino acids. Germline trimming cut 5 bases from V and 2 bases from J; bases unmatched to any gene: 11. CDR3 sequence reads: CASSHSTRGRATDTQYF. CDR3 DNA sequence: TGTGCCAGCAGCCATTCGACTCGCGGGAGGGCCACAGATACGCAGTATTTT.

The chain has TRBV2 and TRBJ2-6; D call uncertain. There are 12 residues in the CDR3. V dropped 4 bases and J dropped 6 bases, with 4 bases sitting between them. Per germline, CDR1 SNHLY and CDR2 FYNNEI. For the CDR3, the DNA is TGTGCCAGCAGTGGAGAGGCCAACGTCCTGACTTTC. As protein: CASSGEANVLTF.

The genes are TRBV2 and TRBJ2-1, with D uncertain. The CDR3 covers 13 residues. The V end lost 5 bases, the J end lost 14 bases, and 19 bases lay between the germline ends. Germline CDR1 SNHLY, CDR2 FYNNEI. The chain's CDR3 is CASSSTEHTKKFF. CDR3 DNA sequence: TGTGCCAGCAGTTCCACAGAGCACACGAAAAAGTTCTTC.

The chain employs TRBV5-1 and TRBJ2-2; 7 nucleotides align to TRBD1. CDR3 length: 15 residues. V shed 0 bases and J 3 bases; nucleotides not matched to a gene: 2. Looked up from germline, CDR1 is SGHRS and CDR2 is YFSETQ. The CDR3 nucleotides are TGCGCCAGCAGCTTGGACAGGGGAGACACCGGGGAGCTGTTTTTT. It encodes CASSLDRGDTGELFF.

CDR3 coding DNA: TGTGCCAGCAGTGATTTTGGGGGAGGTACTGAAGCTTTCTTT. This encodes CASSDFGGGTEAFF. V is TRBV6-1 and J is TRBJ1-1, with D possibly being TRBD1 (5 bases). V lost 3 bases and J 5 bases, leaving 13 bases between the germline ends. CDR1 MNHNS and CDR2 SASEGT come from the germline V gene. This CDR3 has 14 residues.

The chain is built from TRBV28 and TRBJ1-2; D is perhaps TRBD1 (5 bases). The germline V gene encodes CDR1 MDHEN and CDR2 SYDVKM. Trimming left V 4 bases short and J 7 bases short, with 13 bases between. The CDR3 loop spans 13 amino acids. CDR3 DNA: TGTGCCAGCAGTTGGTTCAGGGTTGGTGGCTACACCTTC. It is translated as CASSWFRVGGYTF.

The chain is built from TRBV11-1 and TRBJ1-2; 7 nucleotides align to TRBD1. Germline V gene lookup returns CDR1 SGHAT and CDR2 FQDESV (reference sequence). This CDR3 is built from 13 residues. Losses at the gene ends were 4 bases for V and 6 bases for J; bases not matched to a gene: 5. Written as DNA, the CDR3 is TGTGCCAGCAGCTCCCTTCAGGGGGATGGCTACACCTTC. Its translation: CASSSLQGDGYTF.

This chain links TRBV5-6 with TRBJ2-3, with D perhaps TRBD1 (6 bases). The CDR3 is made up of 18 amino acids. V gave up 4 bases and J gave up 0 bases, with 21 bases separating them. Germline CDR1 and CDR2: SGHDT and YYEEEE. The CDR3 DNA sequence: TGTGCCAGCAGCATGCCTTGGACAGTAGTTACTAGCACAGATACGCAGTATTTT. This codes for CASSMPWTVVTSTDTQYF.

The V gene is TRBV6-1, the J gene TRBJ2-5, with TRBD1 identical over 12 bases. In germline, CDR1 is MNHNS, CDR2 SASEGT. V lost 4 bases to trimming and J lost 5 bases; unmatched junction nucleotides: 2. The CDR3 contains 14 residues. CDR3 DNA: TGTGCCAGCAGTGTGGGACAGGGGGCTGAGACCCAGTACTTC. Translating it yields CASSVGQGAETQYF.

In this sample, this clone turned up once. The rearrangement uses TRBV28 and TRBJ2-3; maybe TRBD1 (5 bases). V was pared by 7 bases and J by 0 bases, with 8 bases between. Germline lookup yields CDR1 MDHEN and CDR2 SYDVKM. CDR3 length equals 13 residues. As DNA, the CDR3 is TGTGCCAGCACCAGACAGAGCACAGATACGCAGTATTTT. Amino acids: CASTRQSTDTQYF.

As regards this clone: A junction end diverges from the germline sequence, so it may reflect a read error. The chain has TRBV7-7 and TRBJ2-5, with a possible D match to TRBD2 (6 bases). Germline V lookup: CDR1 SSHAT, CDR2 FNYEAQ (reference sequence). The CDR3 covers 15 residues. The chain's CDR3 is CASSLSLANRETQYF. In nucleotides, the CDR3 is TGTGCTAGCAGCTTAAGTCTAGCGAACCGGGAGACCCAGTACTTC.

The rearrangement links TRBV29-1 to TRBJ2-2, with 7 bases matching TRBD2. The CDR3 length is 10 residues. V shed 7 bases and J 7 bases; nucleotides not matched to a gene: 0. Germline-derived CDR1 and CDR2 are SQVTM and ANQGSEA. The CDR3 loop is CSGGGGELFF. For the CDR3, the DNA is TGCAGCGGGGGGGGCGGGGAGCTGTTTTTT.

The chain joins TRBV27 to TRBJ2-2; 7 nucleotides match TRBD2. Germline V lookup: CDR1 MNHEY, CDR2 SMNVEV (reference sequence). With 8 bases clipped from V and 4 bases from J, the junction kept 7 bases outside the gene matches. CDR3 length equals 14 residues. The CDR3: CASSTGRSTGELFF. The CDR3 DNA reads as TGTGCCAGCTCCACCGGGAGGTCCACCGGGGAGCTGTTTTTT.

V usage is TRBV5-6 and J usage is TRBJ2-7; tentatively, D is TRBD1 (5 bases). This CDR3 has 14 residues. V was cut by 1 base and J by 0 bases, with 8 bases left in between. Germline-derived CDR1 and CDR2 are SGHDT and YYEEEE. CDR3 protein: CASSLPGPSYEQYF. Here the CDR3 DNA reads TGTGCCAGCAGCTTGCCAGGGCCCTCCTACGAGCAGTACTTC. The full variable domain, completed using reference TRBV5-6 and TRBJ2-7, is DAGVTQSPTHLIKTRGQQVTLRCSPKSGHDTVSWYQQALGQGPQFIFQYYEEEERQRGNFPDRFSGHQFPNYSSELNVNALLLGDSALYLCASSLPGPSYEQYFGPGTRLTVT.

This clone occurred once. This chain joins TRBV2 and TRBJ2-1, with TRBD1 matching over 9 bases. J was trimmed by 7 bases and V by 8 bases; bases with no gene match: 0. The CDR3 contains 11 residues. Germline V CDR1 and CDR2: SNHLY, FYNNEI. The CDR3 sequence is CASGQGNEQFF. In nucleotides, the CDR3 is TGTGCCAGCGGACAGGGGAATGAGCAGTTCTTC.

This chain joins TRBV6-4 and TRBJ1-1; D is ambiguous. CDR3 length: 14 amino acids. Germline CDR1 is MRHNA and CDR2 is SNTAGT. V was clipped by 3 bases and J by 0 bases, with 8 bases between them. The CDR3 loop reads CASSERGMNTEAFF. In nucleotides, the CDR3 is TGTGCCAGCAGTGAGCGGGGAATGAACACTGAAGCTTTCTTT.

The table lists this clone with a count of one. The gene calls are TRBV29-1 and TRBJ2-1; 9 positions match TRBD2. CDR1 is SQVTM and CDR2 is ANQGSEA in the germline V gene. The CDR3 spans 14 residues. Trimming at V came to 7 bases and at J to 4 bases, leaving 8 bases not matched to a gene. CDR3 bases: TGCAGCGCCGATCGACTAGCGGCGTACAATGAGCAGTTCTTC. Its protein is CSADRLAAYNEQFF.

V gene TRBV18 combines with J gene TRBJ2-5, with D perhaps matching TRBD2 (6 bases). Germline V gene lookup returns CDR1 KGHSH and CDR2 LQKENI. V lost 8 bases to trimming and J lost 4 bases, with 14 bases between them. The CDR3 is 13 amino acids. CDR3 bases: TGTGCCAGCACCGGACTAACAGGAGAGACCCAGTACTTC. Residues: CASTGLTGETQYF.

The rearrangement uses TRBV2 and TRBJ1-1; 9 nucleotides match TRBD1. Germline V gives CDR1 SNHLY, CDR2 FYNNEI. V lost 5 bases to trimming and J lost 3 bases; unmatched junction nucleotides: 1. This CDR3 region has 13 residues. The CDR3 spells CASSWDRDTEAFF. The CDR3 DNA is TGTGCCAGCAGTTGGGACAGGGACACTGAAGCTTTCTTT. Variable domain in full (rest from reference TRBV2 and TRBJ1-1): EPEVTQTPSHQVTQMGQEVILRCVPISNHLYFYWYRQILGQKVEFLVSFYNNEISEKSEIFDDQFSVERPDGSNFTLKIRSTKLEDSAMYFCASSWDRDTEAFFGQGTRLTVV.

The chain recombines TRBV4-2 with TRBJ1-3, with a possible D match to TRBD1 (5 bases). The ends were cut back, 1 base at V and 0 bases at J, with 10 bases in the middle. Germline values: CDR1 LGHNA, CDR2 YNFKEQ. CDR3 length: 16 residues. Here the CDR3 reads CASSQVGGLSGNTIYF. The CDR3 nucleotides read TGTGCCAGCAGCCAAGTCGGGGGTCTCTCTGGAAACACCATATATTTT.